This TCR beta chain derives from a study of early T cells in non-severe SARS-CoV-2 infection. Study overall: Unsorted whole-blood RNA was sequenced in bulk, leaving chains unpaired. General study findings and limits: VDJdb matching favored anti-spike CD8 responses, missing private and CD4 specificities.

This clonotype has just a few counts. Its antigen is not identified. The V and J ends lost 5 bases and 5 bases respectively, with 13 bases between them. Per germline, CDR1 DFQATT and CDR2 SNEGSKA (reference sequence). CDR3 length: 13 residues. Separate cDNA molecules each had unique molecular identifiers attached to them. One entry per CDR3 protein results from TCRdb running MiXCR on the 5' RACE reads. The sample has some 57,000 distinct CDR3 sequences, 10% to 14% seen once. The source is an adult who was a healthcare worker with PCR-confirmed SARS-CoV-2 infection or an uninfected control (not recorded which). V usage is TRBV20-1 and J usage is TRBJ1-5; D remains ambiguous. The sequenced sample consisted of whole blood. CDR3 nucleotides: TGCAGTGCTCTCAGCCCGGAGGATCAGCCCCAGCATTTT. Amino acid sequence: CSALSPEDQPQHF.